Listed below are T cell receptor beta chains from one sample, sequenced in a study of T-cell memory formation after mild COVID-19. One entry per CDR3 protein, called by TCRdb with MiXCR from the 5' RACE reads. Altogether 110,000 or so distinct CDR3 sequences are present, 20% to 25% being singletons, with the ten largest covering approximately 40%. The sequencing sample was made of PBMCs or a T cell subset sorted from them (not recorded which). The receptors come from a man between 18 and 35 years old who had mild COVID-19 (a few samples of this study predate the infection). Cell type and time point are not known. The CDR3 runs from the conserved cysteine through the conserved F or W. Fields, in order: V gene, D gene, J gene, clone size, CDR3 protein, CDR3 DNA. D genes are given only for firm matches. Clone size, where shown, is once, few, many, or a class for clones that have expanded.

>TRBV5-1|-|TRBJ1-6|few
CASSLQGNNSPLHF
TGCGCCAGCAGCCTCCAGGGAAATAATTCACCCCTCCACTTT
>TRBV5-3|TRBD1|TRBJ1-5|-
CARSSDRDDQPQHF
TGTGCCAGAAGCTCAGACAGGGATGATCAGCCCCAGCATTTT
>TRBV20-1|-|TRBJ2-7|-
CSARPRARYEQYF
TGCAGTGCTAGACCCAGGGCTCGCTACGAGCAGTACTTC
>TRBV5-5|-|TRBJ2-1|-
CASAKWGASSYNEQFF
TGTGCCAGCGCTAAGTGGGGGGCGAGCTCCTACAATGAGCAGTTCTTC
>TRBV4-1|TRBD2|TRBJ2-1|-
CASSASSGGADNEQFF
TGCGCCAGCAGCGCGTCTAGCGGGGGGGCCGACAATGAGCAGTTCTTC
>TRBV4-3|-|TRBJ1-2|-
CATQDGVGGYTF
TGCGCCACCCAGGATGGGGTCGGGGGCTACACCTTC
>TRBV15|-|TRBJ2-7|-
CATSDLEKAYF
TGTGCCACCAGCGATTTGGAGAAAGCGTACTTC
>TRBV7-9|-|TRBJ2-7|-
CASSPVRGYEQYF
TGTGCCAGCAGCCCCGTTAGGGGGTACGAGCAGTACTTC
>TRBV12-3/TRBV12-4|TRBD2|TRBJ2-1|-
CASRATPGTSSNEQFF
TGTGCCAGCAGAGCTACCCCCGGGACTAGCTCCAATGAGCAGTTCTTC
>TRBV9|TRBD2|TRBJ2-5|-
CASSDPGLGPGETQYF
TGTGCCAGCAGCGATCCGGGACTAGGGCCGGGAGAGACCCAGTACTTC
>TRBV20-1|TRBD2|TRBJ2-5|-
CSARAGGQETQYF
TGCAGTGCTAGAGCGGGGGGCCAAGAGACCCAGTACTTC
>TRBV4-1|TRBD1|TRBJ2-6|once
CASSPEGTGGSGANVLTF
TGCGCCAGCAGCCCAGAAGGGACAGGGGGCTCTGGGGCCAACGTCCTGACTTTC
>TRBV6-5|-|TRBJ2-6|once
CASSERRVTGANVLTF
TGTGCCAGCTCTGAGAGACGGGTGACTGGGGCCAACGTCCTGACTTTC
>TRBV27|-|TRBJ1-2|few
CASRLWFRADDLEGYTF
TGTGCCAGCAGGCTTTGGTTTAGGGCCGACGATCTAGAAGGCTACACCTTC
>TRBV30|TRBD1|TRBJ2-2|-
CAWTEGTGWTGELFF
TGTGCCTGGACCGAGGGGACAGGGTGGACCGGGGAGCTGTTTTTT
>TRBV24-1|-|TRBJ1-5|-
CATSEGARQPQHF
TGTGCCACCAGTGAGGGGGCTCGGCAGCCCCAGCATTTT
>TRBV19|-|TRBJ1-5|few
CASKTSLGPGVQPQHF
TGTGCCAGTAAAACGTCTTTGGGTCCTGGGGTCCAGCCCCAGCATTTT
>TRBV6-1|-|TRBJ2-3|few
CASRYLGDRDTQYF
TGTGCCAGCAGGTATTTGGGGGACCGAGATACGCAGTATTTT
>TRBV12-5|TRBD1|TRBJ1-2|-
CASGSGTGFYGLDGYTF
TGTGCTAGTGGTTCCGGGACAGGGTTTTATGGGCTGGATGGCTACACCTTC
>TRBV4-1|-|TRBJ1-1|-
CASSQDRAAITEAFF
TGCGCCAGCAGCCAAGATAGGGCCGCGATCACTGAAGCTTTCTTT
>TRBV19|-|TRBJ2-7|-
CASSITSEYEQYF
TGTGCCAGTAGTATAACGTCGGAGTACGAGCAGTACTTC
>TRBV3-1|-|TRBJ2-7|-
CASSQDRYYSYEQYF
TGTGCCAGCAGCCAAGACCGCTACTACTCCTACGAGCAGTACTTC
>TRBV15|-|TRBJ1-6|-
CATSRETLYNSPLHF
TGTGCCACCAGCAGAGAAACATTATATAATTCACCCCTCCACTTT
>TRBV12-3/TRBV12-4|-|TRBJ2-5|few
CASGETQETQYF
TGTGCCAGCGGAGAAACTCAAGAGACCCAGTACTTC
>TRBV7-9|-|TRBJ2-3|few
CASRATAEDTQYF
TGTGCCAGCAGGGCAACCGCAGAAGATACGCAGTATTTT
>TRBV2|-|TRBJ1-5|-
CASSVAPRYQPQHF
TGTGCCAGCAGTGTAGCCCCCCGTTATCAGCCCCAGCATTTT
>TRBV4-1|TRBD1|TRBJ2-1|few
CASSQEGQGVDEQFF
TGCGCCAGCAGCCAGGAGGGACAGGGCGTCGATGAGCAGTTCTTC
>TRBV6-5|-|TRBJ1-1|few
CASSASGGRSTEAFF
TGTGCCAGCAGTGCCTCGGGGGGCCGAAGCACTGAAGCTTTCTTT
>TRBV5-1|-|TRBJ2-6|few
CASSLDYSGANVLTF
TGCGCCAGCAGCTTGGATTACTCTGGGGCCAACGTCCTGACTTTC
>TRBV6-1|-|TRBJ1-6|-
CASRGGPYNSPLHF
TGTGCCAGCAGAGGGGGGCCCTATAATTCACCCCTCCACTTT
>TRBV7-3|-|TRBJ2-3|many
CASSLMGGLLDTQYF
TGTGCCAGCAGCTTAATGGGCGGGCTGTTGGATACGCAGTATTTT
>TRBV10-3|-|TRBJ2-1|-
CAISSTGAPYNEQFF
TGTGCCATCAGTTCTACGGGGGCCCCATACAATGAGCAGTTCTTC
>TRBV9|-|TRBJ2-1|-
CASSVGGVEQFF
TGTGCCAGCAGCGTCGGGGGTGTTGAGCAGTTCTTC
>TRBV3-1|-|TRBJ1-3|few
CASSPAVGLISGNTIYF
TGTGCCAGCAGCCCAGCGGTAGGACTGATCTCTGGAAACACCATATATTTT
>TRBV9|-|TRBJ2-2|many
CASSVRTGELFF
TGTGCCAGCAGCGTCCGCACCGGGGAGCTGTTTTTT
>TRBV7-8|TRBD2|TRBJ2-1|few
CASSLSTSGGAAEQFF
TGTGCCAGCAGCTTGTCGACTAGCGGGGGGGCGGCTGAGCAGTTCTTC
>TRBV4-1|-|TRBJ1-5|few
CASSQQTSNQPQHF
TGCGCCAGCAGCCAACAGACGAGCAATCAGCCCCAGCATTTT
>TRBV11-2|-|TRBJ1-1|-
CASSLSIFGYRLTFF
TGTGCCAGCAGCTTATCCATTTTTGGATATCGGTTAACTTTCTTT
>TRBV4-1|-|TRBJ2-7|many
CASSQETWSRTYEQYF
TGCGCCAGCAGCCAGGAGACGTGGTCCCGAACCTACGAGCAGTACTTC
>TRBV4-1|-|TRBJ1-2|-
CASSQDGGQPLLDGYTF
TGCGCCAGCAGCCAAGACGGGGGGCAGCCTTTACTGGATGGCTACACCTTC
>TRBV12-3/TRBV12-4|-|TRBJ1-2|-
CASRYTARLYGYTF
TGTGCCAGCAGATACACAGCTCGACTCTATGGCTACACCTTC
>TRBV29-1|-|TRBJ2-2|few
CSGSGYDGELFF
TGCAGCGGCTCAGGGTATGACGGGGAGCTGTTTTTT
>TRBV7-9|-|TRBJ1-2|-
CASSPNVIPNYGYTF
TGTGCCAGCAGCCCCAACGTCATCCCTAACTATGGCTACACCTTC
>TRBV29-1|TRBD2|TRBJ2-5|-
CSVELGRGVQETQYF
TGCAGCGTTGAGCTGGGGCGGGGGGTTCAAGAGACCCAGTACTTC
>TRBV10-3|TRBD1|TRBJ2-7|few
CAISPDREKNEQYF
TGTGCCATCAGCCCAGACAGGGAGAAAAACGAGCAGTACTTC
>TRBV11-2|TRBD1|TRBJ2-5|-
CASSLGDRGQGETQYF
TGTGCCAGCAGCTTGGGGGACAGGGGGCAGGGAGAGACCCAGTACTTC
>TRBV6-6|-|TRBJ2-2|-
CASFRGTNTGELFF
TGTGCCAGTTTTAGGGGGACGAACACCGGGGAGCTGTTTTTT
>TRBV7-9|-|TRBJ1-2|many
CASSLGLYGYTF
TGTGCCAGCAGCTTAGGCCTCTATGGCTACACCTTC
>TRBV5-1|TRBD1|TRBJ1-2|few
CASSPAGTDYGYTF
TGCGCCAGCAGCCCGGCTGGGACAGACTATGGCTACACCTTC
>TRBV7-6|-|TRBJ2-5|-
CASSLDWDPDGETQYF
TGTGCCAGCAGCTTAGATTGGGACCCTGACGGGGAGACCCAGTACTTC
>TRBV6-2/TRBV6-3|-|TRBJ2-4|few
CASSYSNQVAKNIQYF
TGTGCCAGCAGTTACTCGAACCAAGTAGCCAAAAACATTCAGTACTTC
>TRBV7-9|-|TRBJ2-2|-
CASSLAARHTGELFF
TGTGCCAGCAGCTTAGCGGCTAGGCACACCGGGGAGCTGTTTTTT
>TRBV10-3|TRBD1|TRBJ2-6|few
CAIRRTGGYGANVLTF
TGTGCCATCAGGCGGACAGGGGGCTATGGGGCCAACGTCCTGACTTTC
>TRBV25-1|-|TRBJ1-1|few
CASSDPSGAFF
TGTGCCAGCAGTGATCCGTCCGGAGCTTTCTTT
>TRBV2|-|TRBJ2-7|few
CASRGRGAYEQYF
TGTGCCAGCAGGGGCAGGGGTGCCTACGAGCAGTACTTC
>TRBV29-1|TRBD1|TRBJ1-1|many
CSGKTGDYTEAFF
TGCAGCGGCAAGACAGGGGACTACACTGAAGCTTTCTTT
>TRBV27|-|TRBJ2-7|few
CASRDSGWYEQYF
TGTGCCAGCAGGGACTCTGGGTGGTACGAGCAGTACTTC
>TRBV12-3/TRBV12-4|-|TRBJ1-5|many
CASSVLGQGNQQPQHF
TGTGCCAGCAGTGTCCTGGGGCAGGGGAATCAACAGCCCCAGCATTTT